The clone carrying this T cell receptor beta chain was seen repeatedly, ten times or more. A read error may produce the germline difference seen at one junction end. Germline V gene data show CDR1 as SGHRS and CDR2 as YFSETQ. The CDR3 length is 13 residues. Each TCR cDNA molecule bore a unique molecular identifier. TCRdb recomputed calls from the 5' RACE reads with MiXCR, one row per CDR3 protein. The sample lists roughly 23,000 distinct CDR3 sequences, around 4.5% seen once, with roughly 5.2% in the top ten. This specimen belongs to a study of spatial heterogeneity in lung cancer. The wider study: Beta-chain sequences consistently outnumbered alpha-chain sequences in detection. Combinations of a unique TCR and a UMI were tallied in raw reads, and on average each appeared more than ten times.

Documented time point: sample taken at primary tumor resection. Whole RNA obtained from tumor, nontumor lung or frozen PBMC underwent sequencing without sorting. This sequence originates from a male donor with early-stage non-small cell lung cancer. This material consisted of PBMCs, taken at surgery. The J gene is TRBJ1-1, the V gene TRBV5-1; D unresolved. The CDR3 sequence: CASSLELNTEAFF. In DNA, the CDR3 is TGTGCCAGCAGTCTCGAACTGAACACTGAAGCTTTCTTT.